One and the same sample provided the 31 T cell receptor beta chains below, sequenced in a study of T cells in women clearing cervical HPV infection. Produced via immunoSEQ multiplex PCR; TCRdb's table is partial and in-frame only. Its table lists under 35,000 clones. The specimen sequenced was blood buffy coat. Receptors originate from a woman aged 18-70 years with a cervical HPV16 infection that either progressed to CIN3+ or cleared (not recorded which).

CDR3 in amino acids: CASSIGRFNNDYTF. Partial CDR3 DNA: TGTGCCAGTAGTATAGGCCGCTTCAACAATGAC. The genes are TRBV19 and TRBJ1-2, with D hard to call. Read data end 3 residues before the CDR3 end; the end is taken from the germline J gene. The CDR3 spans 14 residues. The germline V gene encodes CDR1 LNHDA and CDR2 SQIVND (reference sequence). Drawing the rest from reference TRBV19 and TRBJ1-2, the complete variable domain is DGGITQSPKYLFRKEGQNVTLSCEQNLNHDAMYWYRQDPGQGLRLIYYSQIVNDFQKGDIAEGYSVSREKKESFPLTVTSAQKNPTAFYLCASSIGRFNNDYTFGSGTRLTVV.

The CDR3 sequence: CASSVQGGTDTQYF. CDR3 DNA (partial): TGTGCCAGCAGTGTACAGGGGGGCACAGATACG. The chain combines TRBV2 with TRBJ2-3; 8 bases align to TRBD1. The CDR3 extends 3 residues past the end of the read, so its final part is completed from the germline J gene. In germline, CDR1 is SNHLY, CDR2 FYNNEI. The CDR3 contains 14 residues. Losses at the gene ends were 4 bases for V and 1 base for J; bases not matched to a gene: 1.

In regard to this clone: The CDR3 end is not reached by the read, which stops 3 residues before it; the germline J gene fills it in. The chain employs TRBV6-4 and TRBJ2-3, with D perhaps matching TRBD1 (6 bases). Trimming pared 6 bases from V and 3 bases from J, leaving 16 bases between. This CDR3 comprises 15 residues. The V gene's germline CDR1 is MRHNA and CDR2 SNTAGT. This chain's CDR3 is CASRVTGPWTDTQYF. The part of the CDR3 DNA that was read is TGTGCCAGCAGAGTCACAGGGCCATGGACAGATACG.

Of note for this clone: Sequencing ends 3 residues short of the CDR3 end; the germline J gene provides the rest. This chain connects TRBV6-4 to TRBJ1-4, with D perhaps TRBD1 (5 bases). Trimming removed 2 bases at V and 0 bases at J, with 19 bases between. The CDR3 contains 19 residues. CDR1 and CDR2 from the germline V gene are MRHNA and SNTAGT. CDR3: CASSDPGEGPRPTNEKLFF. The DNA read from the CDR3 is TGTGCCAGCAGTGACCCGGGGGAAGGGCCGCGGCCAACTAATGAAAAA.

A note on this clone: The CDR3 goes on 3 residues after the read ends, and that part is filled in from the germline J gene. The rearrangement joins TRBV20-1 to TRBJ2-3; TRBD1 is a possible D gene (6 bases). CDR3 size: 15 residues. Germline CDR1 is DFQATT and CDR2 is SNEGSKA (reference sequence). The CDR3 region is CSANPQTGSRETQYF. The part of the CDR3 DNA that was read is TGCAGTGCCAACCCCCAAACAGGGAGTCGAGAGACG.

The CDR3 here is CAYGLGADTQYF. The part of the CDR3 DNA that was read is TGTGCCTACGGACTAGGGGCAGATACG. V and J are TRBV30 and TRBJ2-3; 7 bases align to TRBD2. The read is 3 residues too short to cover the CDR3 end, so that end is filled in from the germline J gene. After removal of 7 bases from V and 4 bases from J, the junction contained 5 bases not matched to a gene. This CDR3 contains 12 residues. Looked up from germline, CDR1 is GTSNPN and CDR2 is SVGIG (reference sequence).

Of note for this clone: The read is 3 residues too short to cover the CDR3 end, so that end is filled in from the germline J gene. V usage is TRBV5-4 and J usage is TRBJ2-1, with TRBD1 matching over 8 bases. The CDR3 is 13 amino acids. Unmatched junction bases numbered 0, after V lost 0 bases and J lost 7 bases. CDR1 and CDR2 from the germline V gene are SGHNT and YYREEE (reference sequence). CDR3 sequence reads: CASSLGQGNEQFF. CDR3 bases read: TGTGCCAGCAGCTTGGGACAGGGGAATGAG.

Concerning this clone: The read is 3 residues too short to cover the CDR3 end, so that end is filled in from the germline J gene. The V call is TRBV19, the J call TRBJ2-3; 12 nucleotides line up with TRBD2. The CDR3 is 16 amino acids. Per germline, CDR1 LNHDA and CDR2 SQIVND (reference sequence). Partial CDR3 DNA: TGTGCCAGTAGTAGCAGACTAGCGGGGGTCCAAGAGACG. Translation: CASSSRLAGVQET. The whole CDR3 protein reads CASSSRLAGVQETQYF.

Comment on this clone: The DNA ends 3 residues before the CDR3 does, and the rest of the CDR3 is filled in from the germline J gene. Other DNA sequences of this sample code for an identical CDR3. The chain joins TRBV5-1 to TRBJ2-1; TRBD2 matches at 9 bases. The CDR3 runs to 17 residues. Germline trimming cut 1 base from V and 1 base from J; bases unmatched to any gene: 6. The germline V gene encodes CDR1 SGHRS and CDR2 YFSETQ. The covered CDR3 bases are TGCGCCAGCAGCTTGATTAGCGGGAGCGGTTCCTACAATGAG. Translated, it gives CASSLISGSGSYNE. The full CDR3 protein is CASSLISGSGSYNEQFF.

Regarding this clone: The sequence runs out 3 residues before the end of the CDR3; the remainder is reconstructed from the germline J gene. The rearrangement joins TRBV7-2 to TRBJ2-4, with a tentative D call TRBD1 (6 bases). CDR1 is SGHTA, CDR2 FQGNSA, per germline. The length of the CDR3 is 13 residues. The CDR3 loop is CASSEDSYYGQYF. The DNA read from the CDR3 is TGTGCCAGCAGCGAGGACAGCTACTATGGT.

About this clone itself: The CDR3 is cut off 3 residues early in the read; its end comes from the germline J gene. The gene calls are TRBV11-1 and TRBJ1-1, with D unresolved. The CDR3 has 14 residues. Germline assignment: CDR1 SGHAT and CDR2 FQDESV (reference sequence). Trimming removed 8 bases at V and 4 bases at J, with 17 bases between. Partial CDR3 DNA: TGTGCCAGCCAGGTGATGGGTGCAGGCACTGAA. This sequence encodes CASQVMGAGTE. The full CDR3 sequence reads CASQVMGAGTEAFF. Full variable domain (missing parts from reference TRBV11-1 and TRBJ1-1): EAEVAQSPRYKITEKSQAVAFWCDPISGHATLYWYRQILGQGPELLVQFQDESVVDDSQLPKDRFSAERLKGVDSTLKIQPAELGDSAMYLCASQVMGAGTEAFFGQGTRLTVV.

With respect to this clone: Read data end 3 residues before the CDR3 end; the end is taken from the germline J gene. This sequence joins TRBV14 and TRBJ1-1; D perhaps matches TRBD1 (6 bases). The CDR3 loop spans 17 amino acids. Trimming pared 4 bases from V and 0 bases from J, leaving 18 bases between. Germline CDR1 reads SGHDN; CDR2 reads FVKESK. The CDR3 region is CASSRFTGNTMNTEAFF. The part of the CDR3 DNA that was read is TGTGCCAGCAGCCGATTCACAGGGAACACAATGAACACTGAA.

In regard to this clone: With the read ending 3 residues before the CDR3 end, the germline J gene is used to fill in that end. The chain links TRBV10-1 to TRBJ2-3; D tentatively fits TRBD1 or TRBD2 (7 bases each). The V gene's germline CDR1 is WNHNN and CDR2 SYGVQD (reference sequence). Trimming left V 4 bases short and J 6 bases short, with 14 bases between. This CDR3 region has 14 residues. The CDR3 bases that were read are TGCGCCAGCAGTGGCGACAGGGAGGGGGATACG. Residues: CASSGDREGDT. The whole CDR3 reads CASSGDREGDTQYF.

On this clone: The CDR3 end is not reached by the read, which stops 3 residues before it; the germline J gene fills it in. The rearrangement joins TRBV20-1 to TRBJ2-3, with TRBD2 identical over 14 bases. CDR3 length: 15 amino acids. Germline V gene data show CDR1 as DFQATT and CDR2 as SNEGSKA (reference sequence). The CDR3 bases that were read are TGCAGTGCTACCGGGACTAGCGGGAGCCAAGAGACG. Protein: CSATGTSGSQET. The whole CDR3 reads CSATGTSGSQETQYF.

CDR3 DNA, as far as it was read: TGTGCCAGCAGAGCCAGGGTTGGAAGCAATCAGCCC. Translated: CASRARVGSNQP. The complete CDR3 protein is CASRARVGSNQPQHF. The J gene is TRBJ1-5, the V gene TRBV2; a weak D match, TRBD1 (5 bases). The CDR3 goes on 3 residues after the read ends, and that part is filled in from the germline J gene. The V and J ends lost 6 bases and 1 base respectively, with 13 bases between them. The V gene's germline CDR1 is SNHLY and CDR2 FYNNEI. The CDR3 contains 15 residues.

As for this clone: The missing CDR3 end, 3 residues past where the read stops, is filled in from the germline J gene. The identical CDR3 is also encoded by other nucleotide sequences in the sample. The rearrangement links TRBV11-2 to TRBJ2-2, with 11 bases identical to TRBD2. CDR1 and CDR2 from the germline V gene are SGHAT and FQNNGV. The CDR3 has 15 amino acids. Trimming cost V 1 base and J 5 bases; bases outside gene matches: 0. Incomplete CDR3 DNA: TGTGCCAGCAGCTTAGGACTAGCGGGGACCGGGGAG. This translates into CASSLGLAGTGE. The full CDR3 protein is CASSLGLAGTGELFF.

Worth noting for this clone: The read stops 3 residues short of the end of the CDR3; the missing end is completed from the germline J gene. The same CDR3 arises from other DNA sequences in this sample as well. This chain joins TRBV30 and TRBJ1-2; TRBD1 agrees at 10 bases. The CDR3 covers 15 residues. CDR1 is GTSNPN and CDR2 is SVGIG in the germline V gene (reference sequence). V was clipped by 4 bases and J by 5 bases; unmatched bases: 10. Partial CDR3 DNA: TGTGCCTGGACCTCTCCTTGGACAGGGGGTTATGGC. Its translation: CAWTSPWTGGYG. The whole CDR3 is CAWTSPWTGGYGYTF.

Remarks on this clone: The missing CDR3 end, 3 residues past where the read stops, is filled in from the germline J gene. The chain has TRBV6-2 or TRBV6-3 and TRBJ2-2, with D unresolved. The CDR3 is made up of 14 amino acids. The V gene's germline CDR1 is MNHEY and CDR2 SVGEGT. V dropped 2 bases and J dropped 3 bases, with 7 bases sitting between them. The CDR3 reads CASSYGQYTGELFF. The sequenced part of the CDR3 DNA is TGTGCCAGCAGTTACGGGCAGTACACCGGGGAG.

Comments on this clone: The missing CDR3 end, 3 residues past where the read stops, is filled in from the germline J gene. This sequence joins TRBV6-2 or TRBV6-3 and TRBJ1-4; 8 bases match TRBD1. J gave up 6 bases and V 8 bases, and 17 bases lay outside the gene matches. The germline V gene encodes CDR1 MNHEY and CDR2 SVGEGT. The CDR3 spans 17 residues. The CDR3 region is CASLGPRTGRMDEKLFF. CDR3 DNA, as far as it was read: TGTGCCAGCCTTGGGCCAAGGACAGGGAGGATGGATGAAAAA.

Here the CDR3 reads CASSLLSENTEAFF. CDR3 DNA, as far as it was read: TGCGCCAGCAGCTTGTTGAGCGAGAACACTGAA. This chain uses TRBV5-1 with TRBJ1-1, with no clear D. The read ends 3 residues before the CDR3 terminus; that terminus is restored from the germline J gene. Germline V gene data show CDR1 as SGHRS and CDR2 as YFSETQ. CDR3 length: 14 residues. With 1 base removed from V and 1 base from J, the gap between germline ends came to 8 bases.

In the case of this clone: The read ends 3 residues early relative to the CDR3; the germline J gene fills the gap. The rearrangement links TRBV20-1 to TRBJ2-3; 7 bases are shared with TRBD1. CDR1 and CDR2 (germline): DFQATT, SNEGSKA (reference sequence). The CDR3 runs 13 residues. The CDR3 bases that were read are TGCAGTGCACAGCCGGGACAGAAAGAGACG. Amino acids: CSAQPGQKET. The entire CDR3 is CSAQPGQKETQYF.

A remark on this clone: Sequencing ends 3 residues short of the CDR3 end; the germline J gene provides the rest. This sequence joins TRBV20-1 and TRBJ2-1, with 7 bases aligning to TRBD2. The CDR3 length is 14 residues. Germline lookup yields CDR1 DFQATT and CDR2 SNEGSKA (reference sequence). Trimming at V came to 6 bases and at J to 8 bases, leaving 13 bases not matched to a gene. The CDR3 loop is CSAPRREPFYEQFF. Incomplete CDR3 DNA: TGCAGTGCACCGAGGCGGGAGCCCTTTTATGAG.

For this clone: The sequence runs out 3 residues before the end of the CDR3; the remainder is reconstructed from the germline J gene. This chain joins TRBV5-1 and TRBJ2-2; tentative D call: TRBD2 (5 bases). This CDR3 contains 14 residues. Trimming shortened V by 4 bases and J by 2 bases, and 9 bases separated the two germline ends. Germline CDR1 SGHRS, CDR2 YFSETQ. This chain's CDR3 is CASSTRTNTGELFF. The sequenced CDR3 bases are TGCGCCAGCAGCACGAGGACTAACACCGGGGAG.

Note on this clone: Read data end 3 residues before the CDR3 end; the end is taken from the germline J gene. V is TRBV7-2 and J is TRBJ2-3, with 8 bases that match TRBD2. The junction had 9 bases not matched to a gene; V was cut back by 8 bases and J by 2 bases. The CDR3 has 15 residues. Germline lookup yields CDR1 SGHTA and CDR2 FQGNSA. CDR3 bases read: TGTGCCAGCTCGAGCGGGGGACACCCCACAGATACG. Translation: CASSSGGHPTDT. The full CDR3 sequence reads CASSSGGHPTDTQYF.

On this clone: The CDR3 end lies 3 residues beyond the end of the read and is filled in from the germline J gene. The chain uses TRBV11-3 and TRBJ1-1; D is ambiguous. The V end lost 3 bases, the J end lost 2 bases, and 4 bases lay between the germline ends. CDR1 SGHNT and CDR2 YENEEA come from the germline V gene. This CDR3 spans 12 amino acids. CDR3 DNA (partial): TGTGCCAGCAGCTTCTTAAACACTGAA. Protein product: CASSFLNTE. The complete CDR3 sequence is CASSFLNTEAFF.

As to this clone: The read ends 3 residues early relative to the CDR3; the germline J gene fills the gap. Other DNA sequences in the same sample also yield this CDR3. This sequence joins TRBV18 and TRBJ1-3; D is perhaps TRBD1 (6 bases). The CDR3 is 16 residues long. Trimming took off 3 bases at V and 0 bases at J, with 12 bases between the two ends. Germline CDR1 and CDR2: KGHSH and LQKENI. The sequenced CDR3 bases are TGTGCCAGCTCACCGACGGACAGCTTCTCTGGAAACACC. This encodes CASSPTDSFSGNT. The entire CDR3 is CASSPTDSFSGNTIYF.

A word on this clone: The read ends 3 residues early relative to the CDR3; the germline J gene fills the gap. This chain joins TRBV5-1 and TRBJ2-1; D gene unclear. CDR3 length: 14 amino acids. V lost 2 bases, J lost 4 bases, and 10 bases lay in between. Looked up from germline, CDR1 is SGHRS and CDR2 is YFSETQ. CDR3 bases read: TGCGCCAGCAGCTTTTCGTCCCGTTACAATGAG. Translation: CASSFSSRYNE. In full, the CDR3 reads CASSFSSRYNEQFF.

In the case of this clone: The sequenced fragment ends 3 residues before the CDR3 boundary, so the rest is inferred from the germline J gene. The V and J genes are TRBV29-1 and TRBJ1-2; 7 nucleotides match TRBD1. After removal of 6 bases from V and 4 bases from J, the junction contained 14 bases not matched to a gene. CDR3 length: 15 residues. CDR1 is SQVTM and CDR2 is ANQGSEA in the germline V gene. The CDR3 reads CSVPTGAGTGYGYTF. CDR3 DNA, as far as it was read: TGCAGCGTCCCTACAGGGGCCGGGACGGGCTATGGC.

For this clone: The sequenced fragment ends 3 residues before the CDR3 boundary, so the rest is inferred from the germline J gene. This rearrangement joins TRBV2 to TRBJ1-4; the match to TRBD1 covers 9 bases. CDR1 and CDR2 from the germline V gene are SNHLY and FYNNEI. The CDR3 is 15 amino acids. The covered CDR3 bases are TGTGCCAGCAGCCAAGGGCGACAGGGGGATTCACCA. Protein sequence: CASSQGRQGDSP. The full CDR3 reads CASSQGRQGDSPLFF.

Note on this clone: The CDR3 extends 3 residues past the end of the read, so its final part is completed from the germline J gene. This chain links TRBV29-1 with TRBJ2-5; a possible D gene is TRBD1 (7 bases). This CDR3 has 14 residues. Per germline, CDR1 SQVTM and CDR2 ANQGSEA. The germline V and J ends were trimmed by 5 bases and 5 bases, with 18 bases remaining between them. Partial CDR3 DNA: TGCAGCGTTAGCGGCAGGGGGGCCCAGGAGACC. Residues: CSVSGRGAQET. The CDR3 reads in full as CSVSGRGAQETQYF.

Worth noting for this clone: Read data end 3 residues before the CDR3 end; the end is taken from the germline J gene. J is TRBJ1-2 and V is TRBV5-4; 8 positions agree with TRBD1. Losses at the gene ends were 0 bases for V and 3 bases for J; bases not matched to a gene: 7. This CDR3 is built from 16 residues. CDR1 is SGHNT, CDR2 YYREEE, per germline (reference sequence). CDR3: CASSLGVSRGHYGYTF. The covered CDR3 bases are TGTGCCAGCAGCTTGGGGGTCAGCAGGGGGCACTATGGC.